A single sample is the source of the 13 T cell receptor beta chains below, sequenced in a study of OX40 agonist ivuxolimab in advanced cancers. Only in-frame clones appear in the TCRdb table, and some are missing; sequencing was by immunoSEQ multiplex PCR. The sample includes 70,000 to 80,000 clones, around nine tenths of them seen just once. Sequenced material: CD4+ or CD8+ T cells sorted from blood, taken in a trial of the OX40 agonist ivuxolimab. Receptor source: an adult with an advanced solid tumor such as melanoma, head and neck, liver or kidney cancer.

V usage is TRBV29-1 and J usage is TRBJ1-1; 7 bases match TRBD1. This CDR3 has 13 amino acids. The V gene end was trimmed by 7 bases and the J gene end by 2 bases; junction bases not matched to a gene: 7. Per the germline V gene, CDR1 is SQVTM and CDR2 is ANQGSEA. CDR3 region: CSAAGTANTEAFF. The DNA of the CDR3 is TGCAGCGCCGCCGGGACAGCTAACACTGAAGCTTTCTTT. Combining the CDR3 with reference TRBV29-1 and TRBJ1-1 gives the whole variable domain SAVISQKPSRDICQRGTSLTIQCQVDSQVTMMFWYRQQPGQSLTLIATANQGSEATYESGFVIDKFPISRPNLTFSTLTVSNMSPEDSSIYLCSAAGTANTEAFFGQGTRLTVV.

The rearrangement joins TRBV18 to TRBJ2-1; TRBD2 agrees at 11 bases. The CDR3 spans 15 residues. The V and J ends lost 3 bases and 6 bases, in that order; junction bases with no gene match: 4. CDR1 and CDR2 (germline): KGHSH, LQKENI. This CDR3 is CASSPGTSGGNEQFF. The CDR3 coding sequence is TGTGCCAGCTCACCGGGGACTAGCGGCGGCAATGAGCAGTTCTTC.

Remarks on this clone: At the DNA level, this CDR3 is encoded by other sequences in the same sample as well. CDR3 region: CASSSDRDLAFSTDTQYF. CDR3 bases: TGTGCCAGCTCATCGGACCGGGACCTAGCCTTTAGCACAGATACGCAGTATTTT. The chain couples TRBV18 to TRBJ2-3; D could derive from TRBD1 or TRBD2 (5 bases each). This CDR3 spans 18 amino acids. V shed 5 bases and J shed 0 bases, with 21 bases lying between them. Germline CDR1 KGHSH, CDR2 LQKENI.

A single count supports this clone. The J gene is TRBJ1-1, the V gene TRBV28; a weak D match, TRBD1 (5 bases). Trimming left V 5 bases short and J 5 bases short, with 9 bases between. The CDR3 is made up of 12 amino acids. Per germline, CDR1 MDHEN and CDR2 SYDVKM. CDR3 loop: CASSPRGTEAFF. CDR3 DNA sequence: TGTGCCAGCAGTCCTCGGGGGACTGAAGCTTTCTTT.

The rearrangement links TRBV6-5 to TRBJ2-5; no firm D call. V was pared by 0 bases and J by 1 base, with 12 bases between. The CDR3 spans 16 residues. Germline assignment: CDR1 MNHEY and CDR2 SVGAGI. CDR3 in DNA: TGTGCCAGCAGTTACTCTGGGCAGGAAAGCCAAGAGACCCAGTACTTC. Translating gives CASSYSGQESQETQYF.

The chain links TRBV5-1 to TRBJ1-4, with unresolved D. Germline CDR1 SGHRS, CDR2 YFSETQ. V lost 4 bases and J lost 2, with 12 bases in between. The CDR3 sequence is 15 residues long. The CDR3 is CASSQARSTNEKLFF. The CDR3 bases are TGCGCCAGCAGCCAGGCTAGGTCCACTAATGAAAAACTGTTTTTT. Based on the CDR3 plus reference TRBV5-1 and TRBJ1-4, the full variable domain is KAGVTQTPRYLIKTRGQQVTLSCSPISGHRSVSWYQQTPGQGLQFLFEYFSETQRNKGNFPGRFSGRQFSNSRSEMNVSTLELGDSALYLCASSQARSTNEKLFFGSGTQLSVL.

This chain uses TRBV7-2 with TRBJ2-1, with D possibly being TRBD2 (5 bases). This CDR3 contains 15 residues. V was clipped by 4 bases and J by 1 base, with 11 bases between them. Germline lookup yields CDR1 SGHTA and CDR2 FQGNSA. The CDR3 loop reads CASSYSSTSYNEQFF. The CDR3 DNA sequence: TGTGCCAGCAGCTACTCTAGCACGTCCTACAATGAGCAGTTCTTC.

In this sample, this clone turned up once. The V and J genes are TRBV28 and TRBJ1-2; TRBD1 aligns across 7 bases. This CDR3 comprises 15 residues. Germline V gene sequence: CDR1 MDHEN, CDR2 SYDVKM. Losses at the gene ends were 4 bases for V and 5 bases for J; bases not matched to a gene: 10. The CDR3, as DNA: TGTGCCAGCAGTTCCCAGGACAGGTATGGGTATGGCTACACCTTC. Its protein product is CASSSQDRYGYGYTF.

The chain combines TRBV28 with TRBJ1-2; possibly TRBD1 for D (6 bases). CDR1 and CDR2 (germline): MDHEN, SYDVKM. V was trimmed by 6 bases and J by 5 bases, leaving 16 bases between them. The CDR3 extends over 14 amino acids. CDR3 sequence (DNA): TGTGCCAGCAGGATCGGGGGCGCGAGGTATGGCTACACCTTC. It codes for CASRIGGARYGYTF.

The sample holds one count of this clone. The J gene is TRBJ2-5, the V gene TRBV7-3; D gene uncertain. Germline V gives CDR1 SGHTA, CDR2 FQGTGA. There are 13 residues in the CDR3. Deletions cut 0 bases from V and 5 bases from J, with 7 bases between. The CDR3 coding sequence is TGTGCCAGCAGCTTAACGAGAGACGAGACCCAGTACTTC. Translation gives CASSLTRDETQYF.

V and J are TRBV11-2 and TRBJ2-1; no firm D call. Germline V CDR1 and CDR2: SGHAT, FQNNGV. Trimming took 5 bases from V and 4 from J, leaving 12 bases between them. This CDR3 is 14 amino acids long. The CDR3 region is CASSVTGSYNEQFF. CDR3 in DNA: TGTGCCAGCAGCGTCACCGGGTCATACAATGAGCAGTTCTTC.

This clone is a singleton in its sample. The chain's CDR3 is CASRSHSSTNEKLFF. The CDR3 DNA reads as TGTGCCAGCCGCTCCCACTCATCAACTAATGAAAAACTGTTTTTT. This rearrangement joins TRBV6-5 to TRBJ1-4; D unresolved. V lost 8 bases to trimming and J lost 0 bases, with 13 bases between them. Germline CDR1 and CDR2: MNHEY and SVGAGI. This CDR3 is built from 15 residues.

The chain carries TRBV5-4 and TRBJ2-2; 7 positions agree with TRBD1. The CDR3 spans 14 residues. J gave up 3 bases and V 4 bases, and 3 bases lay outside the gene matches. Germline CDR1 SGHNT, CDR2 YYREEE (reference sequence). CDR3 sequence: CASSLDRDTGELFF. The CDR3 coding sequence is TGTGCCAGCAGCCTTGACAGGGACACCGGGGAGCTGTTTTTT.